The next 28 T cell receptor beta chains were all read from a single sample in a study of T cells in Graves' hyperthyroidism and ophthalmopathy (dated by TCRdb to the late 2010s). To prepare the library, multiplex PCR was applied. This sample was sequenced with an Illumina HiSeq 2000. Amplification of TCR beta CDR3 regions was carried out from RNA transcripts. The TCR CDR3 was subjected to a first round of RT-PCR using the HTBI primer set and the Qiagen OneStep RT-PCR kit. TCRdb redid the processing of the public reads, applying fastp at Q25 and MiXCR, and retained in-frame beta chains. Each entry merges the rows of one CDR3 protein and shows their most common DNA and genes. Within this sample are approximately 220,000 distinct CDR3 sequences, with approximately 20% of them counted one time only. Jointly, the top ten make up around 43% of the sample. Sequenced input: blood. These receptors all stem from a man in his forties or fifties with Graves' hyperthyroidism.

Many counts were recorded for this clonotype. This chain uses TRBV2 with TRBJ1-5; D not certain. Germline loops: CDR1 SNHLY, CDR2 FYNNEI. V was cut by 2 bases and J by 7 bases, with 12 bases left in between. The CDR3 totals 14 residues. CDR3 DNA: TGTGCCAGCAGTGAATCTCGGGGTGGCCAGCCCCAGCATTTT. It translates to CASSESRGGQPQHF. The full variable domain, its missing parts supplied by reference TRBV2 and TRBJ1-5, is EPEVTQTPSHQVTQMGQEVILRCVPISNHLYFYWYRQILGQKVEFLVSFYNNEISEKSEIFDDQFSVERPDGSNFTLKIRSTKLEDSAMYFCASSESRGGQPQHFGDGTRLSIL.

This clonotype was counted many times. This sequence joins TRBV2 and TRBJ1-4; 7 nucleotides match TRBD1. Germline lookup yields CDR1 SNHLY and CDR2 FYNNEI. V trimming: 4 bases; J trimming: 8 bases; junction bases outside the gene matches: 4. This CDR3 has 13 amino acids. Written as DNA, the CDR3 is TGTGCCAGCAGTGGGGCAGGGGGAGAAAAACTGTTTTTT. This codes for CASSGAGGEKLFF.

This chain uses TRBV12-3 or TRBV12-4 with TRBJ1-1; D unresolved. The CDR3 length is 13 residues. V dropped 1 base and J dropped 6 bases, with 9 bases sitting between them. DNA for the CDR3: TGTGCCAGCAGTTTAGAGCACAACTCTGAAGCTTTCTTT. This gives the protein CASSLEHNSEAFF.

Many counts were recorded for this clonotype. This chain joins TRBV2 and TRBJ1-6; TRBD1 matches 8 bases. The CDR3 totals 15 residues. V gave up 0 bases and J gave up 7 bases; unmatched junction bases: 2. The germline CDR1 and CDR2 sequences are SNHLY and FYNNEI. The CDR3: CASSEADRGNSPLHF. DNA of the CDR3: TGTGCCAGCAGTGAAGCCGACAGGGGAAATTCACCCCTCCACTTT.

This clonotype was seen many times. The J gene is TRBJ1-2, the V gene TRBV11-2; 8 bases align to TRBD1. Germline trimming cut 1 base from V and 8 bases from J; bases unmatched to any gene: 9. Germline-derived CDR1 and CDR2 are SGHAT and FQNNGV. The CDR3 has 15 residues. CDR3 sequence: CASSLGQGALGGYTF. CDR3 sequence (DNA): TGTGCCAGCAGCTTAGGCCAGGGGGCGCTTGGGGGCTACACCTTC.

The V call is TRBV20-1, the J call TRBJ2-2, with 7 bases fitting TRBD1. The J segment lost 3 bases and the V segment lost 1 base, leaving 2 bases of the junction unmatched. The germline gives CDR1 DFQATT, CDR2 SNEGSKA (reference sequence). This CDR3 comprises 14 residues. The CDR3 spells CSARAQGHTGELFF. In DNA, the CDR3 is TGCAGTGCTAGAGCACAGGGGCACACCGGGGAGCTGTTTTTT.

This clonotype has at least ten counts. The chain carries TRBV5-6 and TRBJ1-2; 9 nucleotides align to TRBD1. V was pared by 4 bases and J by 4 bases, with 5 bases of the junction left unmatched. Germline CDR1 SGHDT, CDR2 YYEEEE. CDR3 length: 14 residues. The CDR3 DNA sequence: TGTGCCAGCAGCCCCGGACAGGGGTTCTATGGCTACACCTTC. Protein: CASSPGQGFYGYTF.

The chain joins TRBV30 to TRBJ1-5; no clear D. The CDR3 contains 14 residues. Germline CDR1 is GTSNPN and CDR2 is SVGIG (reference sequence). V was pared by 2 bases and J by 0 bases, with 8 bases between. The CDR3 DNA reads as TGTGCCTGGAGTCCGGGGTATAGCAATCAGCCCCAGCATTTT. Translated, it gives CAWSPGYSNQPQHF.

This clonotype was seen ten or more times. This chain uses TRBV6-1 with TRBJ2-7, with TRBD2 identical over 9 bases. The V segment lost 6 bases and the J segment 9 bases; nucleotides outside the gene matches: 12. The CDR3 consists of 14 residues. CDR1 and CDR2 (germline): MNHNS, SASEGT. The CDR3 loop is CASRLLAGDAVQYF. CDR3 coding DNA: TGTGCCAGCAGGCTACTAGCGGGCGACGCGGTGCAGTACTTC.

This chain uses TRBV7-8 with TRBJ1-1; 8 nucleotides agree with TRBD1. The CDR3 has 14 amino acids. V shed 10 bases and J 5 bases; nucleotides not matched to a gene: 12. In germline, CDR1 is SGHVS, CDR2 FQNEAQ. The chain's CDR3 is CATRTGMRRTEAFF. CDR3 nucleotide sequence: TGTGCCACCCGGACAGGGATGCGTCGAACTGAAGCTTTCTTT.

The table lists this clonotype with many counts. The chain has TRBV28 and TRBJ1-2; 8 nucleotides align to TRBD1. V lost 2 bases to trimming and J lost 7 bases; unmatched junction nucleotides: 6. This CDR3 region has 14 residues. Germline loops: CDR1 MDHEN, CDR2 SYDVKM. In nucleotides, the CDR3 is TGTGCCAGCAGTTTAATCGACAGGGGTGGTGGCTACACCTTC. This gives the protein CASSLIDRGGGYTF.

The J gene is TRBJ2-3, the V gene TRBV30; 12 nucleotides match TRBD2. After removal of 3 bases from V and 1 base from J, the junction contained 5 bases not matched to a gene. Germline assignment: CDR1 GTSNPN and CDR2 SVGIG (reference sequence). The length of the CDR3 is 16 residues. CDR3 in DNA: TGTGCCTGGAGACACCGACTAGCGGGGGGCACAGATACGCAGTATTTT. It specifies CAWRHRLAGGTDTQYF.

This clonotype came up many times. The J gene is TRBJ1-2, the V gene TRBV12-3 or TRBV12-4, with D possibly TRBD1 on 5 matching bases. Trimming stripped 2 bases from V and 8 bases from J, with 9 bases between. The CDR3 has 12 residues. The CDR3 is CASSLSGLGYTF. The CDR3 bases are TGTGCCAGCAGTTTATCAGGGTTGGGCTACACCTTC.

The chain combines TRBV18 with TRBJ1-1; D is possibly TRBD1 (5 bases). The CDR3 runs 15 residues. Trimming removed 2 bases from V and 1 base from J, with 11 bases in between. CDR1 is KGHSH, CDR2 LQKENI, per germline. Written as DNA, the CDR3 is TGTGCCAGCTCACCAAACAGGAGCCCGAACACTGAAGCTTTCTTT. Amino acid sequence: CASSPNRSPNTEAFF.

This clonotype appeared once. The CDR3 DNA follows: TGTGCCAGTGTGGAGAACACAGATACGCAGTATTTT. This codes for CASVENTDTQYF. This chain joins TRBV6-1 and TRBJ2-3; the D is unclear. Germline-derived CDR1 and CDR2 are MNHNS and SASEGT. The CDR3 consists of 12 residues. V was clipped by 9 bases and J by 2 bases, with 9 bases between them.

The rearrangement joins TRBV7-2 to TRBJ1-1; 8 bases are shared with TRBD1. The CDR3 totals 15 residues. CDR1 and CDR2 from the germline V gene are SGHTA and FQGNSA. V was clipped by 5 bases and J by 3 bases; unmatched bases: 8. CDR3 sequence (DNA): TGTGCCAGCAGCCCGCTACAGGGGGAGGACACTGAAGCTTTCTTT. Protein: CASSPLQGEDTEAFF.

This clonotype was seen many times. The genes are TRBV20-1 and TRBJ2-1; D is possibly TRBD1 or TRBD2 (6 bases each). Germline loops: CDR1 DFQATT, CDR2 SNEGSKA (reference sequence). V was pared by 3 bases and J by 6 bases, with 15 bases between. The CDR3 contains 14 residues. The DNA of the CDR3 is TGCAGTGCTAGCGAGGGGGGAGAGGGCAATGAGCAGTTCTTC. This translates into CSASEGGEGNEQFF.

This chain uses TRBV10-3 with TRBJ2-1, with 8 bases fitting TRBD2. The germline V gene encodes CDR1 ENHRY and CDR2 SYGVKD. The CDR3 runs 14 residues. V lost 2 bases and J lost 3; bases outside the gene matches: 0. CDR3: CAISESGSYNEQFF. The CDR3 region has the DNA TGTGCCATCAGTGAGAGCGGGAGCTACAATGAGCAGTTCTTC.

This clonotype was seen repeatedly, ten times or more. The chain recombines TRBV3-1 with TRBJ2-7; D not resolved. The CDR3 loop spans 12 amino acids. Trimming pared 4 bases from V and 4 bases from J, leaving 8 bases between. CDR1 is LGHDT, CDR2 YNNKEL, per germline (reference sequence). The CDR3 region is CASSRIPYEQYF. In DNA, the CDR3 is TGTGCCAGCAGCCGAATCCCATACGAGCAGTACTTC.

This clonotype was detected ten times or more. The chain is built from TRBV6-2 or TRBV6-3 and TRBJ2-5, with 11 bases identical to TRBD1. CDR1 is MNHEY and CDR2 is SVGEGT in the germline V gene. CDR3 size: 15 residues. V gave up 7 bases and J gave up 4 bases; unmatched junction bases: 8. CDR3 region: CASITQGTGGETQYF. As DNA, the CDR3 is TGTGCCAGCATCACGCAAGGGACAGGGGGAGAGACCCAGTACTTC.

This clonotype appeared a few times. The CDR3 here is CASSETWIHEQYF. CDR3 nucleotides: TGTGCCAGCAGTGAAACTTGGATTCACGAGCAGTACTTC. This rearrangement joins TRBV6-1 to TRBJ2-7; unclear D gene. CDR3 size: 13 residues. The V and J ends lost 2 bases and 5 bases respectively, with 10 bases between them. Looked up from germline, CDR1 is MNHNS and CDR2 is SASEGT.

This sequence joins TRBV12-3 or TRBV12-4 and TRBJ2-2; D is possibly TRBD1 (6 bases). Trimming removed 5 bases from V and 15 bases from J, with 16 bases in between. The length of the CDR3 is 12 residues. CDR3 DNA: TGTGCCAGCAGTGAAGACAGGCATTGGGTGTTTTTT. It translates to CASSEDRHWVFF.

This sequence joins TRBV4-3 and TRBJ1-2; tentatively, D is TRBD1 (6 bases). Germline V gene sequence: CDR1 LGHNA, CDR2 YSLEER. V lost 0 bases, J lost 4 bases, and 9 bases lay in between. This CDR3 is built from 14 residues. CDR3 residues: CASSQEGGTYGYTF. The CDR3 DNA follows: TGCGCCAGCAGCCAAGAGGGGGGCACCTATGGCTACACCTTC.

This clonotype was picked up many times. Here the CDR3 reads CSAHRGGNQPQHF. In DNA form, the CDR3 reads TGCAGTGCTCACCGAGGTGGCAATCAGCCCCAGCATTTT. This chain joins TRBV20-1 and TRBJ1-5; D is undetermined. The CDR3 is made up of 13 amino acids. The V and J ends lost 5 bases and 2 bases respectively, with 10 bases between them. Looked up from germline, CDR1 is DFQATT and CDR2 is SNEGSKA (reference sequence).

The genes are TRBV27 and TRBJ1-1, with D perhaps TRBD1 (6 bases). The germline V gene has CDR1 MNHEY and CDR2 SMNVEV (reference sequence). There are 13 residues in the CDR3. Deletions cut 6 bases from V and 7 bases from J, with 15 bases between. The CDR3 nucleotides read TGTGCCAGCAGCAGAATACAGGGAGGTGAAGCTTTCTTT. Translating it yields CASSRIQGGEAFF.

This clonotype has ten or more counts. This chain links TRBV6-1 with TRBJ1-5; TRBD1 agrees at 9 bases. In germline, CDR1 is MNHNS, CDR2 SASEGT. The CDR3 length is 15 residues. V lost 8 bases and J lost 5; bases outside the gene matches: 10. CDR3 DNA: TGTGCCAGCGCACGATATTGGACAGGGGATCAGCCCCAGCATTTT. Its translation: CASARYWTGDQPQHF.

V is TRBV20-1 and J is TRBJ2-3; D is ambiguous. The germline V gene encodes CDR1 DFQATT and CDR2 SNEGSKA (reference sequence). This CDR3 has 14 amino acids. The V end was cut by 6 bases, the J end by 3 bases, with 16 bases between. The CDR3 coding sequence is TGCAGTGCCCCCGAATGGATAGCTACAGATACGCAGTATTTT. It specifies CSAPEWIATDTQYF.

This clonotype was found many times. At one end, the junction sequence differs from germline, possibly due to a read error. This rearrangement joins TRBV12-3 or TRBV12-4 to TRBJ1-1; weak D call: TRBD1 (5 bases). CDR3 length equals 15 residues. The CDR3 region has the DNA TGTGCCAGCAGGATCAGTTTGTCAGGGAACCCTGAAGCTTTCTTT. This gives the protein CASRISLSGNPEAFF.